This TCR beta chain was sequenced in a study of blood T cell repertoires in COVID-19 (dated by TCRdb to about 2020). Context from the whole study: The collaborator samples originated in the United States, Italy and Spain and spanned the acute and convalescent phases of COVID-19. The prospective study material was composed of cDNA or gDNA derived from T cells, B-cell-depleted T cells, or PBMCs. Deeply sampled blood TCRbeta repertoires from subjects exposed to, actively infected with, or recovered from COVID-19 were included in the dataset. The repertoires were released in a freely available public database intended as a resource for research on the immune response to SARS-CoV-2. Samples came from the ongoing ImmuneRACE study (first 160 participants) plus 1,254 subjects from 6 global collaborators. The sample metadata nearly always contained a de-identified subject ID, COVID-19 status, age in years and sex. Where HLA class I and class II types were available, the types were taken from metadata supplied by the sample provider, not from assay-based typing.

TCRbeta CDR3 regions were amplified from genomic DNA using the immunoSEQ Assay, a bias-controlled multiplex PCR. Per the original workflow: The number of nucleated cells in each sample was estimated from the amplification of reference gene primers within the assay. To quantify the absolute abundance of each unique TCRbeta CDR3 rearrangement, sequence reads were collapsed and filtered. For each sample, productive Simpson clonality was calculated as the square root of Simpson's diversity index over productive rearrangements. Entries here come from immuneACCESS through TCRdb and include only in-frame sequences with V and J called. Some clones fail to appear in such tables; in the studies checked, an unresolved V gene covers under half of the shortfall, and the cause of the remainder is unknown. V, J and clone size derive from that table, while D and trimming were established from the DNA sequence. A total of just over 250,000 clones appear in this sample, 88% of them only once. Of the sample, 9.5% to 13% falls within the top ten clones.

Results and caveats for the whole study, not just this receptor: The amount of clinical and demographic metadata varied by source and participant and was provided uncurated.

Comment on this clone: No antigen is known for it. Base qualities are not at hand, and no much larger clone is one base apart.

The junction carries 4 bases between V and J, which are trimmed by 4 bases and 0 bases respectively. Based on the germline V gene (reference sequence), the CDR1 and CDR2 sequences are SEHNR and FQNEAQ. Taken from cysteine to phenylalanine, the CDR3 has 14 residues. The sequence is cut down to CDR3 DNA, 42 bases in frame from base 1. One collaborating source in Seattle enrolled patients while the patients were actively infected and followed the patients over time throughout the course of disease. Collaborating institutions collected whole blood in K2EDTA tubes following their own protocols. For TCRbeta analysis, collaborators shipped samples in one of three forms: frozen whole blood, isolated PBMCs, or DNA extracted from either of those sample types.

The origin of this receptor is a woman in her seventies with COVID-19, enrolled during active disease. The chain links TRBV7-9 with TRBJ2-6; the D gene is unclear. The sample comprised peripheral blood. The DNA reads TGTGCCAGCAGCTCCAACTCTGGGGCCAACGTCCTGACTTTC. Its coded protein is CASSSNSGANVLTF.